This passage covers 12 T cell receptor beta chains from one sample sequenced in a study of blood T cell repertoires in COVID-19. Generated by immunoSEQ multiplex PCR, the TCRdb table keeps only in-frame clones and is missing some. Here the sample spans 230,000 or so clones, roughly 90% being singletons. The source material was peripheral blood. Receptors were obtained from a woman aged 60 to 75 with COVID-19, enrolled during active disease.

The V and J genes are TRBV6-2 or TRBV6-3 and TRBJ1-2; D remains unclear. V was trimmed by 5 bases and J by 2 bases, leaving 9 bases between them. Germline V gene lookup returns CDR1 MNHEY and CDR2 SVGEGT. There are 13 residues in the CDR3. CDR3: CASSQTGNYGYTF. CDR3 DNA sequence: TGTGCCAGCAGTCAAACCGGGAACTATGGCTACACCTTC.

The table lists this clone with a count of one. The chain links TRBV4-3 to TRBJ1-2; the D gene is possibly TRBD1 (5 bases). The germline CDR1 and CDR2 sequences are LGHNA and YSLEER. The CDR3 totals 13 residues. V was pared by 3 bases and J by 8 bases, with 13 bases between. As DNA, the CDR3 is TGCGCCAGCAGCCAGACAGCGGGAGGGGGCTACACCTTC. Protein sequence: CASSQTAGGGYTF.

Only one count was recorded for this clone. V gene TRBV12-3 or TRBV12-4 combines with J gene TRBJ1-6; D gene uncertain. This CDR3 has 12 amino acids. V was clipped by 3 bases and J by 6 bases, with 3 bases between them. The CDR3 nucleotides read TGTGCCAGCAGTTTCAGTAATTCACCCCTCCACTTT. It specifies CASSFSNSPLHF.

This chain links TRBV11-3 with TRBJ2-2; 8 positions agree with TRBD1. Germline CDR1 and CDR2: SGHNT and YENEEA. After removal of 2 bases from V and 3 bases from J, the junction contained 2 bases not matched to a gene. The CDR3 contains 15 residues. This CDR3 is CASSLSGQDTGELFF. The CDR3, as DNA: TGTGCCAGCAGCTTATCGGGACAGGACACCGGGGAGCTGTTTTTT.

This clone was picked up one time. The chain combines TRBV10-3 with TRBJ2-7; the D is unclear. CDR3 length: 13 amino acids. The germline gives CDR1 ENHRY, CDR2 SYGVKD. V was pared by 4 bases and J by 6 bases, with 13 bases between. CDR3 coding DNA: TGTGCCATCAGTGGACTGGTTTCGGCCGAGCAGTACTTC. Encoded protein: CAISGLVSAEQYF.

This clone was recorded a few times. The chain uses TRBV5-1 and TRBJ1-2; TRBD1 aligns across 10 bases. The CDR3 loop spans 14 amino acids. J lost 3 bases, V lost 4 bases, and 3 bases had no gene match. In germline, CDR1 is SGHRS, CDR2 YFSETQ. The CDR3 spells CASSLGQGYYGYTF. DNA for the CDR3: TGCGCCAGCAGCCTGGGACAGGGGTACTATGGCTACACCTTC.

The chain is built from TRBV7-2 and TRBJ1-2, with 9 positions matching TRBD1. This CDR3 has 13 residues. V dropped 7 bases and J dropped 5; count of bases not matched to a gene: 5. Germline V gene lookup returns CDR1 SGHTA and CDR2 FQGNSA. The CDR3 DNA reads as TGTGCCAGCAACCGGGACAGGGAATATGGCTACACCTTC. This translates into CASNRDREYGYTF.

The chain recombines TRBV13 with TRBJ2-7, with 7 bases aligning to TRBD1. The CDR3 is 12 amino acids. The junction had 4 bases not matched to a gene; V was cut back by 5 bases and J by 6 bases. Germline lookup yields CDR1 PRHDT and CDR2 FYEKMQ (reference sequence). CDR3 amino acids: CASSPGQVEQYF. The CDR3 nucleotides are TGTGCCAGCAGCCCCGGACAGGTCGAGCAGTACTTC.

The chain carries TRBV12-5 and TRBJ1-5, with a tentative D call TRBD1 (6 bases). Germline CDR1 and CDR2: LGHNT and FRNRAP. The V gene lost 2 bases and the J gene lost 0 bases, with 11 bases spanning the gap. The CDR3 is 16 residues long. The CDR3 protein is CASGLPGVNSNQPQHF. The CDR3 nucleotides read TGTGCTAGTGGTTTGCCAGGGGTTAATAGCAATCAGCCCCAGCATTTT.

The V and J genes are TRBV3-1 (or the pseudogene TRBV3-2) and TRBJ1-1, with 7 bases identical to TRBD1. Trimming removed 4 bases from V and 4 bases from J; junction bases left unmatched: 12. Germline values: CDR1 LGHDT, CDR2 YNNKEL (reference sequence). CDR3 length: 16 residues. For the CDR3, the DNA is TGTGCCAGCAGCCCAACGATGGCCAGACAGGGCACTGAAGCTTTCTTT. Translated: CASSPTMARQGTEAFF.

This chain joins TRBV7-9 and TRBJ1-5; D gene unclear. Per germline, CDR1 SEHNR and CDR2 FQNEAQ (reference sequence). Trimming pared 5 bases from V and 2 bases from J, leaving 7 bases between. The CDR3 has 13 amino acids. CDR3 region: CASSISGNQPQHF. The CDR3 coding sequence is TGTGCCAGCAGCATCTCGGGCAATCAGCCCCAGCATTTT.

The V and J genes are TRBV27 and TRBJ1-2, with a possible D match to TRBD1 (5 bases). V was pared by 7 bases and J by 9 bases, with 21 bases between. CDR3 length equals 14 residues. Per germline, CDR1 MNHEY and CDR2 SMNVEV (reference sequence). This chain's CDR3 is CASTPRGGRLSYTF. The CDR3 nucleotides read TGTGCCAGCACCCCTCGGGGGGGACGTCTAAGCTACACCTTC.